Following are 10 T cell receptor beta chains from one sample sequenced in a study of identical twins. TCRdb called the 5' RACE reads again in MiXCR, with one record for every CDR3 protein. The sample records more than 350,000 distinct CDR3 sequences, roughly 9% being singletons. Input material: naive T cells sorted from blood. The receptors derive from a woman between 45 and 60 years old in good health.

This clonotype was picked up many times. V gene TRBV6-5 combines with J gene TRBJ1-2; D unresolved. The V gene lost 0 bases and the J gene lost 4 bases, with 12 bases spanning the gap. The CDR3 length is 15 residues. CDR1 and CDR2 from the germline V gene are MNHEY and SVGAGI. The CDR3 bases are TGTGCCAGCAGTTACTCCCGGGAAGGCATCTATGGCTACACCTTC. It yields the protein CASSYSREGIYGYTF.

V usage is TRBV13 and J usage is TRBJ2-7; D gene unclear. Germline loops: CDR1 PRHDT, CDR2 FYEKMQ (reference sequence). V lost 5 bases to trimming and J lost 3 bases, with 8 bases between them. The CDR3 extends over 12 amino acids. For the CDR3, the DNA is TGTGCCAGCAGCGCCGTAGTCTACGAGCAGTACTTC. Protein: CASSAVVYEQYF.

Only a few counts were recorded for this clonotype. V and J are TRBV2 and TRBJ2-7; D possibly matches TRBD1 or TRBD2 (5 bases each). V lost 4 bases and J lost 0, with 13 bases in between. CDR3 length: 15 residues. Germline V lookup: CDR1 SNHLY, CDR2 FYNNEI. CDR3 sequence: CASSGVGTASYEQYF. As DNA, the CDR3 is TGTGCCAGCAGTGGGGTCGGGACGGCCTCCTACGAGCAGTACTTC. The complete variable domain, with remaining parts taken from reference TRBV2 and TRBJ2-7, reads EPEVTQTPSHQVTQMGQEVILRCVPISNHLYFYWYRQILGQKVEFLVSFYNNEISEKSEIFDDQFSVERPDGSNFTLKIRSTKLEDSAMYFCASSGVGTASYEQYFGPGTRLTVT.

This clonotype was detected only a few times. The CDR3 region has the DNA TGTGCCAGCAGTTACAGGATTCACTACGAGCAGTACTTC. This codes for CASSYRIHYEQYF. This chain joins TRBV27 and TRBJ2-7; D is possibly TRBD1 (5 bases). Trimming removed 4 bases from V and 3 bases from J, with 10 bases in between. This CDR3 spans 13 amino acids. Germline-derived CDR1 and CDR2 are MNHEY and SMNVEV (reference sequence).

The V gene is TRBV10-3, the J gene TRBJ1-6, with no clear D. V lost 0 bases to trimming and J lost 10 bases, with 7 bases between them. The CDR3 consists of 13 residues. CDR1 is ENHRY, CDR2 SYGVKD, per germline. The CDR3 protein is CAISESPGSPLHF. CDR3 coding DNA: TGTGCCATCAGTGAGTCACCGGGATCACCCCTCCACTTT.

The CDR3 sequence is CSARDTGLGYNEQFF. The CDR3 DNA is TGCAGTGCTAGAGATACGGGACTAGGATACAATGAGCAGTTCTTC. This rearrangement joins TRBV20-1 to TRBJ2-1; 8 positions agree with TRBD2. Germline CDR1 reads DFQATT; CDR2 reads SNEGSKA (reference sequence). V lost 0 bases, J lost 4 bases, and 5 bases stayed unmatched. CDR3 size: 15 residues.

The genes are TRBV21-1 and TRBJ2-7; TRBD2 is the table's D call, not checked against the DNA. TRBV21-1 is annotated as a pseudogene. The CDR3 loop spans 15 amino acids. The CDR3 protein is CASPGRERLSYEQYV. The CDR3 nucleotides read TGTGCCAGCCCTGGGAGAGAGCGGCTCTCCTACGAGCAGTACGTC.

This clonotype was observed a handful of times. CDR3 region: CASSQLPPGTSVHNEQFF. The CDR3 DNA follows: TGCGCCAGCAGCCAACTTCCTCCCGGGACTAGCGTCCACAATGAGCAGTTCTTC. The genes are TRBV4-1 and TRBJ2-1; TRBD2 aligns across 10 bases. V trimming: 2 bases; J trimming: 5 bases; junction bases outside the gene matches: 12. This CDR3 region has 18 residues. Germline CDR1 MGHRA, CDR2 YSYEKL.

This clonotype was seen more than once but under ten times. The chain links TRBV20-1 to TRBJ2-5, with TRBD1 matching over 8 bases. Germline CDR1 is DFQATT and CDR2 is SNEGSKA (reference sequence). Germline trimming cut 4 bases from V and 2 bases from J; bases unmatched to any gene: 9. CDR3 length: 15 amino acids. Here the CDR3 reads CSAIPDRVGQETQYF. The CDR3 nucleotides are TGCAGTGCTATTCCGGACAGGGTTGGGCAAGAGACCCAGTACTTC.

This clonotype was counted between two and nine times. The chain links TRBV11-2 to TRBJ2-7; 7 positions agree with TRBD2. This CDR3 is 16 amino acids long. Germline lookup yields CDR1 SGHAT and CDR2 FQNNGV. V lost 2 bases and J lost 3; bases outside the gene matches: 10. The CDR3 loop reads CASSLSAGRTSYEQYV. CDR3 DNA sequence: TGTGCCAGCAGCTTATCCGCAGGGAGGACTAGCTACGAGCAGTACGTC.